These 27 T cell receptor beta chains share one sample of origin, sequenced in a study of blood T cell repertoires in COVID-19. The protocol was immunoSEQ multiplex PCR, while the TCRdb copy is restricted to in-frame clones and leaves out a portion. The sample gives 250,000 to 300,000 clones, about 86% of which show up once; about 3.2% is in the top ten. Sequencing was performed on peripheral blood. The receptors originated from a woman aged 55-69 years with active or convalescent COVID-19.

The chain uses TRBV6-5 and TRBJ2-7; TRBD2 is a possible D gene (5 bases). V was clipped by 7 bases and J by 3 bases, with 13 bases between them. Germline V gene lookup returns CDR1 MNHEY and CDR2 SVGAGI. This CDR3 has 13 amino acids. CDR3 nucleotide sequence: TGTGCCAGCACCCGGACGGGAAGCTACGAGCAGTACTTC. Translating it yields CASTRTGSYEQYF.

CDR3 DNA: TGCGCCAGCAGCTTGGACAGGGGCCCTGAAGCTTTCTTT. Its translation is CASSLDRGPEAFF. The genes are TRBV5-1 and TRBJ1-1, with 7 bases identical to TRBD1. The length of the CDR3 is 13 residues. Unmatched junction bases numbered 2, after V lost 0 bases and J lost 6 bases. The germline V gene has CDR1 SGHRS and CDR2 YFSETQ.

Here the CDR3 reads CASSQTGFPTEAFF. CDR3 in DNA: TGTGCCAGCAGCCAAACGGGATTTCCCACTGAAGCTTTCTTT. The V call is TRBV7-8, the J call TRBJ1-1; D unclear. CDR1 SGHVS and CDR2 FQNEAQ come from the germline V gene. The CDR3 loop spans 14 amino acids. Trimming left V 5 bases short and J 4 bases short, with 14 bases between.

This clone was observed many times. The chain carries TRBV7-9 and TRBJ2-1; tentative D call: TRBD1 (6 bases). Germline V gives CDR1 SEHNR, CDR2 FQNEAQ (reference sequence). The ends were cut back, 5 bases at V and 12 bases at J, with 17 bases in the middle. CDR3 size: 13 residues. CDR3 loop: CASSPDSRVGQFF. The CDR3 nucleotides are TGTGCCAGCAGCCCGGACAGTAGGGTTGGGCAGTTCTTC.

V and J are TRBV11-2 and TRBJ2-1, with D maybe TRBD1 (5 bases). V lost 0 bases to trimming and J lost 4 bases, with 13 bases between them. Germline V lookup: CDR1 SGHAT, CDR2 FQNNGV. The CDR3 is made up of 16 amino acids. The CDR3 region has the DNA TGTGCCAGCAGCTTAGATGGGGCTTATGGGTACAATGAGCAGTTCTTC. Translating gives CASSLDGAYGYNEQFF.

This clone was detected once. V and J are TRBV7-2 and TRBJ1-1; perhaps TRBD1 as D (6 bases). This CDR3 is built from 13 residues. Germline V gene sequence: CDR1 SGHTA, CDR2 FQGNSA. Deletions cut 8 bases from V and 2 bases from J, with 12 bases between. CDR3 protein: CASSGGRNTEAFF. In DNA form, the CDR3 reads TGTGCCAGCTCGGGGGGGCGCAACACTGAAGCTTTCTTT. Filled out from reference TRBV7-2 and TRBJ1-1, the complete variable domain reads GAGVSQSPSNKVTEKGKDVELRCDPISGHTALYWYRQSLGQGLEFLIYFQGNSAPDKSGLPSDRFSAERTGGSVSTLTIQRTQQEDSAVYLCASSGGRNTEAFFGQGTRLTVV.

The chain recombines TRBV10-3 with TRBJ1-6, with 7 bases aligning to TRBD1. Germline CDR1 reads ENHRY; CDR2 reads SYGVKD. V gave up 3 bases and J gave up 3 bases; unmatched junction bases: 11. The length of the CDR3 is 18 residues. CDR3 in amino acids: CAISDRIQGQGYNSPLHF. The CDR3 bases are TGTGCCATCAGTGACCGGATACAGGGGCAGGGCTATAATTCACCCCTCCACTTT.

The chain links TRBV2 to TRBJ2-2; 13 bases match TRBD2. CDR3 length: 16 amino acids. V trimming: 6 bases; J trimming: 4 bases; junction bases outside the gene matches: 5. Germline CDR1 is SNHLY and CDR2 is FYNNEI. CDR3 nucleotide sequence: TGTGCCAGCAGCGGGACTAGCGGGGCGATCACCGGGGAGCTGTTTTTT. Protein sequence: CASSGTSGAITGELFF.

The table lists this clone with a few counts. V gene TRBV10-3 combines with J gene TRBJ1-5; D might be TRBD1 (5 bases). From germline, CDR1 is ENHRY and CDR2 SYGVKD. Trimming took 4 bases from V and 0 from J, leaving 13 bases between them. This CDR3 comprises 16 residues. CDR3 region: CAISGGGDSSNQPQHF. CDR3 DNA: TGTGCCATCAGTGGAGGAGGGGATAGTAGCAATCAGCCCCAGCATTTT.

The rearrangement links TRBV5-1 to TRBJ2-3, with 7 bases identical to TRBD1. The CDR3 length is 16 residues. Per the germline V gene, CDR1 is SGHRS and CDR2 is YFSETQ. Trimming at V came to 2 bases and at J to 4 bases, leaving 10 bases not matched to a gene. The CDR3 protein is CASSLRQGRRADTQYF. As DNA, the CDR3 is TGCGCCAGCAGCTTAAGACAGGGTCGAAGGGCAGATACGCAGTATTTT.

The chain is built from TRBV29-1 and TRBJ2-5; 7 positions match TRBD1. The CDR3 is made up of 13 amino acids. V shed 6 bases, J shed 1 base, and the junction held 5 bases outside the gene matches. Germline V gene lookup returns CDR1 SQVTM and CDR2 ANQGSEA. In DNA form, the CDR3 reads TGCAGCGTGAGTGACAGGGCCCAAGAGACCCAGTACTTC. Encoded protein: CSVSDRAQETQYF.

The chain employs TRBV9 and TRBJ2-2, with 10 bases that match TRBD2. J gave up 6 bases and V 1 base, and 3 bases lay outside the gene matches. CDR3 size: 15 residues. Germline V gene lookup returns CDR1 SGDLS and CDR2 YYNGEE. CDR3: CASSVLAGVAGELFF. In DNA, the CDR3 is TGTGCCAGCAGCGTACTAGCGGGGGTTGCCGGGGAGCTGTTTTTT.

The V call is TRBV10-3, the J call TRBJ1-1; the match to TRBD1 covers 7 bases. The CDR3 runs to 15 residues. Per the germline V gene, CDR1 is ENHRY and CDR2 is SYGVKD. V lost 0 bases, J lost 4 bases, and 5 bases stayed unmatched. CDR3 sequence (DNA): TGTGCCATCAGTGAGTCATTTGAGGGGGCCACTGAAGCTTTCTTT. This gives the protein CAISESFEGATEAFF.

The chain carries TRBV2 and TRBJ2-7; TRBD2 matches at 10 bases. This CDR3 region has 14 residues. The V and J ends lost 4 bases and 4 bases, in that order; junction bases with no gene match: 4. CDR1 SNHLY and CDR2 FYNNEI come from the germline V gene. The CDR3 DNA follows: TGTGCCAGCAGTGGGGCTAGCGGGGGATACGAGCAGTACTTC. Translation: CASSGASGGYEQYF.

The chain combines TRBV2 with TRBJ1-2; D is ambiguous. The V gene lost 6 bases and the J gene lost 4 bases, with 12 bases spanning the gap. Germline lookup yields CDR1 SNHLY and CDR2 FYNNEI. This CDR3 is 13 amino acids long. The CDR3 DNA reads as TGTGCCAGCAGCTCCCGTTTCTCCTATGGCTACACCTTC. It yields the protein CASSSRFSYGYTF.

J is TRBJ1-2 and V is TRBV27; 7 bases match TRBD1. J lost 0 bases, V lost 4 bases, and 5 bases had no gene match. Germline V lookup: CDR1 MNHEY, CDR2 SMNVEV (reference sequence). This CDR3 spans 15 amino acids. CDR3 nucleotide sequence: TGTGCCAGCAGTTCGGGACAGCTAGCTAACTATGGCTACACCTTC. Its translation: CASSSGQLANYGYTF.

The chain couples TRBV12-3 or TRBV12-4 to TRBJ1-5, with a weak D call TRBD1 (5 bases). V was shortened by 3 bases and J by 4 bases, with 7 bases between the two germline ends. The CDR3 extends over 13 amino acids. The CDR3 reads CASSLGQNQPQHF. The CDR3, as DNA: TGTGCCAGCAGTTTGGGGCAAAATCAGCCCCAGCATTTT.

The rearrangement uses TRBV19 and TRBJ1-5; D is perhaps TRBD1 (5 bases). The ends were cut back, 8 bases at V and 0 bases at J, with 11 bases in the middle. Germline-derived CDR1 and CDR2 are LNHDA and SQIVND (reference sequence). CDR3 length: 14 amino acids. CDR3 DNA: TGTGCCAGTTTGGACATTTATAGCAATCAGCCCCAGCATTTT. This sequence encodes CASLDIYSNQPQHF.

The chain uses TRBV5-6 and TRBJ1-2, with TRBD1 identical over 7 bases. The CDR3 has 14 amino acids. Germline assignment: CDR1 SGHDT and CDR2 YYEEEE. J was trimmed by 7 bases and V by 0 bases; bases with no gene match: 6. CDR3 region: CASSLDPRGSGYTF. CDR3 bases: TGTGCCAGCAGCTTGGACCCCAGGGGGAGTGGCTACACCTTC.

The genes are TRBV7-9 and TRBJ1-4, with TRBD1 matching over 10 bases. The CDR3 length is 18 residues. Germline V lookup: CDR1 SEHNR, CDR2 FQNEAQ (reference sequence). The J segment lost 8 bases and the V segment lost 4 bases, leaving 16 bases of the junction unmatched. CDR3 region: CASSYQGQGLSGMEKLFF. The CDR3 DNA sequence: TGTGCCAGCAGCTACCAGGGACAGGGGTTGTCTGGAATGGAAAAACTGTTTTTT.

The chain uses TRBV15 and TRBJ1-5; D unclear. This CDR3 is built from 14 residues. V dropped 4 bases and J dropped 5 bases, with 12 bases sitting between them. The germline V gene encodes CDR1 LNHNV and CDR2 YYDKDF (reference sequence). The CDR3 spells CATSTRSSDQPQHF. CDR3 sequence (DNA): TGTGCCACCAGCACCAGGTCCAGTGATCAGCCCCAGCATTTT. The entire variable domain, with the rest obtained from reference TRBV15 and TRBJ1-5, is as follows: DAMVIQNPRYQVTQFGKPVTLSCSQTLNHNVMYWYQQKSSQAPKLLFHYYDKDFNNEADTPDNFQSRRPNTSFCFLDIRSPGLGDTAMYLCATSTRSSDQPQHFGDGTRLSIL.

This sequence joins TRBV11-2 and TRBJ2-6; TRBD1 might be the D (6 bases). The germline V gene has CDR1 SGHAT and CDR2 FQNNGV. The CDR3 contains 18 residues. The V end lost 3 bases, the J end lost 1 base, and 16 bases lay between the germline ends. CDR3 sequence: CASSFRTAESSGANVLTF. CDR3 DNA: TGTGCCAGCAGCTTCCGGACAGCAGAATCATCTGGGGCCAACGTCCTGACTTTC.

The chain carries TRBV7-9 and TRBJ1-1, with D maybe TRBD1 (5 bases). Looked up from germline, CDR1 is SEHNR and CDR2 is FQNEAQ (reference sequence). This CDR3 contains 12 residues. The V and J ends lost 1 base and 8 bases respectively, with 8 bases between them. CDR3 region: CASSLGTTEAFF. DNA of the CDR3: TGTGCCAGCAGCTTAGGGACAACCGAAGCTTTCTTT.

The V call is TRBV27, the J call TRBJ1-4; weak D call: TRBD1 (5 bases). V lost 3 bases and J 8 bases, leaving 10 bases between the germline ends. The CDR3 runs to 13 residues. The germline V gene has CDR1 MNHEY and CDR2 SMNVEV (reference sequence). CDR3 in amino acids: CASSFQGYEKLFF. The DNA of the CDR3 is TGTGCCAGCAGTTTCCAGGGTTACGAAAAACTGTTTTTT.

The chain combines TRBV20-1 with TRBJ2-7; D is unclear. CDR1 and CDR2 (germline): DFQATT, SNEGSKA (reference sequence). V lost 5 bases and J lost 1, with 6 bases in between. The CDR3 totals 11 residues. CDR3 bases: TGCAGTGCTGTCAAATCCTACGAGCAGTACTTC. This encodes CSAVKSYEQYF.

The V call is TRBV3-1 (or the pseudogene TRBV3-2), the J call TRBJ2-5; possible D gene TRBD1, 6 bases. Germline CDR1 LGHDT, CDR2 YNNKEL (reference sequence). The CDR3 spans 15 residues. V was shortened by 2 bases and J by 2 bases, with 12 bases between the two germline ends. The CDR3 sequence is CASSQRGGRQETQYF. CDR3 nucleotide sequence: TGTGCCAGCAGCCAAAGAGGGGGTCGGCAAGAGACCCAGTACTTC.

The chain is built from TRBV19 and TRBJ2-5, with TRBD1 identical over 12 bases. V trimming: 5 bases; J trimming: 4 bases; junction bases outside the gene matches: 8. Germline V gives CDR1 LNHDA, CDR2 SQIVND (reference sequence). There are 16 residues in the CDR3. The CDR3 nucleotides are TGTGCCAGTAGTGACCGGGACAGGGGGCGACGAGAGACCCAGTACTTC. This codes for CASSDRDRGRRETQYF.